This T cell receptor beta chain stems from a study of beta chain features in type 1 diabetes. Regarding this clone: Its specificity is not known.

Expressed TCRB transcripts were sequenced after all isolated RNA was converted to cDNA. An average roughly 3.5 million reads came from naive, central memory and regulatory T cell samples. The table came from immunoSEQ multiplex PCR; TCRdb's copy has only in-frame clones and leaves some out. The profile covers roughly 700,000 clones, with around an eighth appearing a single time and 0.022% taken by the ten largest. Study results and limitations: Shortening that was moderate but significant affected the TCRB CDR3s of Type 1 diabetes patients in all four CD4+ subsets.

CDR3 length: 18 residues. CDR1 and CDR2 (germline): SGHVS, FQNEAQ. The germline V and J ends were trimmed by 5 bases and 3 bases, with 23 bases remaining between them. The sequencing input was naive CD4+ T cells from blood. The chain couples TRBV7-8 to TRBJ1-5; D not certain. The receptor's source is a man between 18 and 35 years old with type 1 diabetes. CDR3 protein: CASSASPAARGNNQPQHF. The CDR3 DNA reads as TGTGCCAGCAGCGCGTCCCCAGCCGCGAGAGGGAACAATCAGCCCCAGCATTTT.